What follows are 21 T cell receptor beta chains derived from one specimen sequenced in a study of blood T cell repertoires in COVID-19. Assay: immunoSEQ multiplex PCR; the TCRdb copy retains only in-frame clones and omits some. The sample holds approximately 500,000 clones; roughly 88% are singletons and the top ten take approximately 3.2%. The specimen was peripheral blood. The origin of the receptors is a human donor in a cohort sampled during active COVID-19.

The gene calls are TRBV6-1 and TRBJ1-2; 7 positions match TRBD1. The V and J ends lost 7 bases and 5 bases, in that order; junction bases with no gene match: 10. In germline, CDR1 is MNHNS, CDR2 SASEGT. CDR3 size: 14 residues. The CDR3 DNA reads as TGTGCCAGCAAGGTCCGGGACAGAGGGTATGGCTACACCTTC. This translates into CASKVRDRGYGYTF.

This clone showed up just once. The rearrangement uses TRBV30 and TRBJ2-3, with D unresolved. There are 12 residues in the CDR3. V dropped 2 bases and J dropped 0 bases, with 3 bases sitting between them. Germline CDR1 GTSNPN, CDR2 SVGIG (reference sequence). The CDR3 nucleotides are TGTGCCTGGAGTCAGAGCACAGATACGCAGTATTTT. Its protein product is CAWSQSTDTQYF.

The chain links TRBV3-1 (or the pseudogene TRBV3-2) to TRBJ2-5; D may be TRBD2 (6 bases). Trimming left V 1 base short and J 8 bases short, with 17 bases between. The length of the CDR3 is 15 residues. Germline values: CDR1 LGHDT, CDR2 YNNKEL (reference sequence). Here the CDR3 reads CASSQGRLARRTQYF. The CDR3 region has the DNA TGTGCCAGCAGCCAAGGTCGGCTAGCGAGGAGAACCCAGTACTTC.

This clone was seen only once. The J gene is TRBJ1-1, the V gene TRBV7-9, with 7 positions matching TRBD1. Germline-derived CDR1 and CDR2 are SEHNR and FQNEAQ (reference sequence). V gave up 5 bases and J gave up 5 bases; unmatched junction bases: 11. CDR3 size: 15 residues. CDR3 protein: CASSITGAWGTEAFF. The CDR3 region has the DNA TGTGCCAGCAGCATTACAGGGGCCTGGGGAACTGAAGCTTTCTTT.

The J gene is TRBJ2-5, the V gene TRBV7-3; 10 bases agree with TRBD1. The CDR3 length is 13 residues. Losses at the gene ends were 4 bases for V and 7 bases for J; bases not matched to a gene: 3. The germline V gene has CDR1 SGHTA and CDR2 FQGTGA. CDR3 DNA sequence: TGTGCCAGCAGCTGGACAGGGGGAGGGACCCAGTACTTC. Its translation is CASSWTGGGTQYF. The full variable domain, in which reference TRBV7-3 and TRBJ2-5 provide the parts outside the CDR3, is GAGVSQTPSNKVTEKGKYVELRCDPISGHTALYWYRQSLGQGPEFLIYFQGTGAADDSGLPNDRFFAVRPEGSVSTLKIQRTERGDSAVYLCASSWTGGGTQYFGPGTRLLVL.

V usage is TRBV11-2 and J usage is TRBJ2-5, with D unclear. Germline CDR1 and CDR2: SGHAT and FQNNGV. Between the trimmed V and J ends, which lost 1 base and 5 bases, there was a span of 11 bases. The CDR3 has 14 amino acids. The CDR3 region is CASSLVEPLETQYF. The CDR3 DNA follows: TGTGCCAGCAGCTTAGTAGAGCCCTTGGAGACCCAGTACTTC.

CDR3 loop: CASSWGRENAKLFF. The CDR3 bases are TGTGCCAGCAGCTGGGGGCGAGAAAACGCCAAACTGTTTTTT. V is TRBV11-2 and J is TRBJ1-4, with D perhaps matching TRBD1 (6 bases). The CDR3 runs 14 residues. Germline loops: CDR1 SGHAT, CDR2 FQNNGV. V lost 4 bases, J lost 11 bases, and 17 bases lay in between.

With respect to this clone: The identical CDR3 is also encoded by other nucleotide sequences in the sample. The chain couples TRBV6-5 to TRBJ1-1, with D tentatively TRBD1 (5 bases). The CDR3 covers 15 residues. Germline CDR1 reads MNHEY; CDR2 reads SVGAGI. Between the trimmed V and J ends, which lost 0 bases and 3 bases, there was a span of 11 bases. CDR3 region: CASSYSNRGDTEAFF. For the CDR3, the DNA is TGTGCCAGCAGTTACTCGAATAGGGGCGACACTGAAGCTTTCTTT.

The J gene is TRBJ2-1, the V gene TRBV7-2; TRBD2 matches 7 bases. V lost 7 bases and J lost 4; bases outside the gene matches: 7. CDR1 and CDR2 from the germline V gene are SGHTA and FQGNSA. The CDR3 extends over 14 amino acids. The CDR3 loop reads CASNRASGYNEQFF. The DNA of the CDR3 is TGTGCCAGCAACCGGGCTAGCGGATACAATGAGCAGTTCTTC.

The chain couples TRBV2 to TRBJ2-5; 12 bases match TRBD2. The CDR3 is 14 amino acids. CDR1 and CDR2 (germline): SNHLY, FYNNEI. The trim removed 6 bases at V and 5 bases at J, leaving 4 bases unmatched. CDR3 sequence reads: CASSWTSGNETQYF. The CDR3, as DNA: TGTGCCAGCAGCTGGACTAGCGGGAATGAGACCCAGTACTTC.

The chain employs TRBV9 and TRBJ2-6; 9 bases are a match to TRBD2. Germline V gene data show CDR1 as SGDLS and CDR2 as YYNGEE. V was pared by 4 bases and J by 0 bases, with 11 bases of the junction left unmatched. The CDR3 has 19 residues. Here the CDR3 DNA reads TGTGCCAGCAGCCTCCGGACTAGCGAGCCTTTCTCTGGGGCCAACGTCCTGACTTTC. Translation: CASSLRTSEPFSGANVLTF.

This chain uses TRBV9 with TRBJ2-3, with no clear D. With 0 bases removed from V and 1 base from J, the gap between germline ends came to 12 bases. Germline V CDR1 and CDR2: SGDLS, YYNGEE. The CDR3 contains 16 residues. In nucleotides, the CDR3 is TGTGCCAGCAGCGTAGGAGGCGCGGTCCGCACAGATACGCAGTATTTT. Protein product: CASSVGGAVRTDTQYF.

This clone was counted a single time. The chain recombines TRBV19 with TRBJ1-5; 7 bases are shared with TRBD1. V trimming: 4 bases; J trimming: 4 bases; junction bases outside the gene matches: 7. The length of the CDR3 is 15 residues. Germline values: CDR1 LNHDA, CDR2 SQIVND (reference sequence). The CDR3 protein is CASSTRDRLNQPQHF. The CDR3 region has the DNA TGTGCCAGTAGTACCCGGGACAGACTAAATCAGCCCCAGCATTTT.

This chain joins TRBV2 and TRBJ1-2; D not certain. The CDR3 length is 13 residues. Germline V CDR1 and CDR2: SNHLY, FYNNEI. Trimming pared 3 bases from V and 4 bases from J, leaving 9 bases between. CDR3 coding DNA: TGTGCCAGCAGTGACTCCGGTGGCTATGGCTACACCTTC. Residues: CASSDSGGYGYTF.

The rearrangement uses TRBV5-1 and TRBJ2-7, with D perhaps TRBD1 (6 bases). CDR3 length: 11 amino acids. The germline V gene has CDR1 SGHRS and CDR2 YFSETQ. V lost 7 bases and J 5 bases, leaving 10 bases between the germline ends. This CDR3 reads CASREGDEQYF. In DNA form, the CDR3 reads TGCGCCAGCCGAGAGGGGGACGAGCAGTACTTC.

The chain recombines TRBV4-2 with TRBJ2-3, with a tentative D call TRBD2 (5 bases). Germline CDR1 LGHNA, CDR2 YNFKEQ. This CDR3 comprises 14 residues. Trimming pared 1 base from V and 5 bases from J, leaving 10 bases between. The CDR3 bases are TGTGCCAGCAGCCAAGGGGGAGCTGTAGATACGCAGTATTTT. Translation gives CASSQGGAVDTQYF.

The V call is TRBV12-3 or TRBV12-4, the J call TRBJ1-5; D ambiguous. V shed 4 bases and J shed 5 bases, with 6 bases lying between them. The length of the CDR3 is 12 residues. Here the CDR3 reads CASSSFDQPQHF. The CDR3, as DNA: TGTGCCAGCAGTTCCTTCGATCAGCCCCAGCATTTT.

The chain employs TRBV7-9 and TRBJ2-1; D is undetermined. The CDR3 covers 15 residues. Trimming removed 5 bases at V and 8 bases at J, with 19 bases between. Germline CDR1 is SEHNR and CDR2 is FQNEAQ (reference sequence). The CDR3 protein is CASSPLGVLVDEQFF. The CDR3 nucleotides are TGTGCCAGCAGCCCCCTAGGCGTTCTGGTGGATGAGCAGTTCTTC. Full variable domain (outside the CDR3, taken from reference TRBV7-9 and TRBJ2-1): DTGVSQNPRHKITKRGQNVTFRCDPISEHNRLYWYRQTLGQGPEFLTYFQNEAQLEKSRLLSDRFSAERPKGSFSTLEIQRTEQGDSAMYLCASSPLGVLVDEQFFGPGTRLTVL.

The rearrangement joins TRBV6-1 to TRBJ1-2; TRBD1 matches 8 bases. In germline, CDR1 is MNHNS, CDR2 SASEGT. CDR3 length: 19 amino acids. V lost 2 bases and J lost 5; bases outside the gene matches: 19. CDR3 DNA sequence: TGTGCCAGCAGTGAATATATGCCGGGACAGGCTCACCGGAGGTATGGCTACACCTTC. Amino acids: CASSEYMPGQAHRRYGYTF.

On this clone: Other nucleotide sequences from this sample produce the same CDR3. V is TRBV3-1 (or the pseudogene TRBV3-2) and J is TRBJ1-5, with no clear D. This CDR3 is 15 amino acids long. Trimming removed 1 base from V and 0 bases from J, with 7 bases in between. CDR1 and CDR2 (germline): LGHDT, YNNKEL (reference sequence). The CDR3 region is CASSQGLFSNQPQHF. CDR3 bases: TGTGCCAGCAGCCAAGGACTTTTTAGCAATCAGCCCCAGCATTTT.

This clone was seen only a few times. In DNA, the CDR3 is TGCGCCAGCAGCCAGAGACTAGCGGGAGCCCACGAGCAGTACTTC. Translated, it gives CASSQRLAGAHEQYF. The chain couples TRBV5-1 to TRBJ2-7, with 12 bases identical to TRBD2. This CDR3 is 15 amino acids long. With 4 bases clipped from V and 5 bases from J, the junction kept 7 bases outside the gene matches. Germline assignment: CDR1 SGHRS and CDR2 YFSETQ.